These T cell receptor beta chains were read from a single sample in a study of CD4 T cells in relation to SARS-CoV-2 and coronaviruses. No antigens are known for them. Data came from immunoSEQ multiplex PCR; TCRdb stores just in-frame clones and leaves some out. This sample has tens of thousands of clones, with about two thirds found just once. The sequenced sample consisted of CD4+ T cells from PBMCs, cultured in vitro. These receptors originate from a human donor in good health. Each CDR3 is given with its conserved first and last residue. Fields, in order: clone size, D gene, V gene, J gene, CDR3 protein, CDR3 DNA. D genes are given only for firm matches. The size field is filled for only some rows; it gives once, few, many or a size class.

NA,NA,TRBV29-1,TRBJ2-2,CSVEDPIGTLYNTGELFF,TGCAGCGTTGAAGATCCCATCGGGACCCTATATAACACCGGGGAGCTGTTTTTT
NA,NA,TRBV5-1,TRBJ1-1,CASSSTRGDYSSNTEAFF,TGCGCCAGCAGCTCGACCCGAGGGGACTACTCATCGAACACTGAAGCTTTCTTT
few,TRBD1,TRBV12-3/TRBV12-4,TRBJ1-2,CASSAQGAYGYTF,TGTGCCAGCAGCGCCCAGGGGGCATATGGCTACACCTTC
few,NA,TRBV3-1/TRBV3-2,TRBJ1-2,CASSPTGWGDSYGYTF,TGTGCCAGCAGCCCGACCGGTTGGGGGGATTCCTATGGCTACACCTTC
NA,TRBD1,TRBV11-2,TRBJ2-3,CASSLRTGTVPDTQYF,TGTGCCAGCAGCTTGCGTACCGGGACAGTACCAGATACGCAGTATTTT
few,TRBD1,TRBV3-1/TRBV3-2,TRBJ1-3,CASSQPGQGPSGNTIYF,TGTGCCAGCAGCCAACCCGGACAGGGCCCTTCTGGAAACACCATATATTTT
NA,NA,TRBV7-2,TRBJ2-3,CASSLALGGSDTQYF,TGTGCCAGCAGCTTAGCCCTTGGTGGTTCGGATACGCAGTATTTT
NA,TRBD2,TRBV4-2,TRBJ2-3,CASSPGTSGSLDTQYF,TGTGCCAGCAGCCCTGGGACTAGCGGGAGTCTAGATACGCAGTATTTT
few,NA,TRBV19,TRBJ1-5,CASSSWDQPQHF,TGTGCCAGTAGCTCGTGGGATCAGCCCCAGCATTTT
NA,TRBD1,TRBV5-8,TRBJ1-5,CASSLIWQGGDQPQHF,TGTGCCAGCAGCTTAATCTGGCAGGGGGGTGATCAGCCCCAGCATTTT
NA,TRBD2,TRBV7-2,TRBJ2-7,CASSSHGLAGDF,TGTGCCAGCAGCTCCCACGGACTAGCGGGGGACTTC
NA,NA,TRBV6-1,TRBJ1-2,CASSEGNLDGYTF,TGTGCCAGCAGTGAAGGGAATTTGGATGGCTACACCTTC
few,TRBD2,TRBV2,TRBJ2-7,CASRVGLAGSYEQYF,TGTGCCAGCAGGGTGGGACTAGCGGGAAGCTACGAGCAGTACTTC
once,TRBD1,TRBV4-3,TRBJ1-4,CASSQNRGTNEKLFF,TGCGCCAGCAGCCAGAACAGGGGTACTAATGAAAAACTGTTTTTT
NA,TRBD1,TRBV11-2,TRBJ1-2,CASSLGQEANYGYTF,TGTGCCAGCAGCCTCGGACAGGAAGCTAACTATGGCTACACCTTC
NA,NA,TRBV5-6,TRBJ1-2,CASSSLVRDPGWNGYTF,TGTGCCAGCAGCTCGCTTGTAAGGGATCCCGGGTGGAATGGCTACACCTTC
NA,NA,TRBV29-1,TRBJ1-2,CSVDGYTF,TGCAGCGTTGATGGCTACACCTTC
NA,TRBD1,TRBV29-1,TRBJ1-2,CSVRRDSYGYTF,TGCAGCGTTAGGAGGGACAGCTATGGCTACACCTTC
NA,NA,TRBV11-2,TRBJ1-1,CASSLAGTEAFF,TGTGCCAGCAGCTTAGCCGGGACAGAAGCTTTCTTT
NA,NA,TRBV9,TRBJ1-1,CASSVAENTEAFF,TGTGCCAGCAGCGTAGCGGAAAACACTGAAGCTTTCTTT
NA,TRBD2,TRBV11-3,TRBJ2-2,CASSLGLAGENGELFF,TGTGCCAGCAGCTTGGGACTAGCGGGAGAAAACGGGGAGCTGTTTTTT
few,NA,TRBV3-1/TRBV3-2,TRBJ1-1,CASSQEGRPTEAFF,TGTGCCAGCAGCCAAGAAGGCAGGCCCACTGAAGCTTTCTTT
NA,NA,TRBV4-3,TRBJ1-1,CASSQGPGMNTEAFF,TGCGCCAGCAGCCAAGGGCCCGGGATGAACACTGAAGCTTTCTTT
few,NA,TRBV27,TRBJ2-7,CASSLIQGGSYEQYF,TGTGCCAGCAGTTTAATCCAAGGCGGCTCCTACGAGCAGTACTTC
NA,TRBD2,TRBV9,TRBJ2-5,CASSPPSGAGGTQYF,TGTGCCAGCAGCCCCCCTAGCGGGGCCGGTGGGACCCAGTACTTC
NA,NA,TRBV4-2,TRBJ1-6,CASSQEDSTAYNSPLHF,TGTGCCAGCAGCCAAGAGGACAGTACGGCCTATAATTCACCCCTCCACTTT
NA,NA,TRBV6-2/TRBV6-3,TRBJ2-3,CASSLQGNTQYF,TGTGCCAGCAGTTTACAGGGAAATACGCAGTATTTT
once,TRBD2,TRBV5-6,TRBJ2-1,CASGGSWSYNEQFF,TGTGCCAGCGGCGGGAGCTGGTCCTACAATGAGCAGTTCTTC
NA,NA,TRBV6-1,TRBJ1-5,CASSDSSFLGQNQPQHF,TGTGCCAGCAGTGATAGTTCATTTCTTGGTCAAAATCAGCCCCAGCATTTT
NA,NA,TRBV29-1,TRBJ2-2,CSVRIRTRAPTGELFF,TGCAGCGTTAGGATCCGAACTAGAGCCCCCACCGGGGAGCTGTTTTTT
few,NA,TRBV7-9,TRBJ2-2,CASSFSGGELFF,TGTGCCAGCAGCTTCTCTGGCGGGGAGCTGTTTTTT
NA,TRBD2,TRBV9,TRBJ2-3,CASSNPLAGYTDTQYF,TGTGCCAGCAGCAACCCACTAGCGGGGTACACAGATACGCAGTATTTT
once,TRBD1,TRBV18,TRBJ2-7,CASSKDRGDYEQYF,TGTGCCAGCTCCAAGGACAGGGGGGATTACGAGCAGTACTTC
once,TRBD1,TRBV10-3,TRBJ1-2,CAITEGQPYGYTF,TGTGCCATCACCGAGGGACAGCCCTATGGCTACACCTTC
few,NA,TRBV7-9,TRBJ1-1,CASSLDTGMNTEAFF,TGTGCCAGCAGCTTAGATACCGGGATGAACACTGAAGCTTTCTTT
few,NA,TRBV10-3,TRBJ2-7,CAISDSTSTYEQYF,TGTGCCATCAGTGATTCGACTAGTACCTACGAGCAGTACTTC
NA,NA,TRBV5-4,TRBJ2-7,CASSPAGGSYEQYF,TGTGCCAGCAGCCCCGCCGGGGGATCGTACGAGCAGTACTTC
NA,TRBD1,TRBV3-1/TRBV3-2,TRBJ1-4,CASSQDRGPEKLFF,TGTGCCAGCAGCCAAGACAGGGGGCCTGAAAAACTGTTTTTT
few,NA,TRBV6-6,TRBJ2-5,CASRGPGLQETQYF,TGTGCCAGCAGGGGGCCGGGACTCCAAGAGACCCAGTACTTC
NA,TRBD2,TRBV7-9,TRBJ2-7,CASSFKDRASGRASEQYF,TGTGCCAGCAGCTTTAAAGACAGGGCGAGCGGGAGGGCCAGCGAGCAGTACTTC